Each of the 23 T cell receptor beta chains below was sequenced from the same sample in a study of OX40 agonist ivuxolimab in advanced cancers. Measured with immunoSEQ multiplex PCR; TCRdb has only the in-frame clones, and not every one. The sample shows approximately 35,000 clones, approximately 89% of them seen only once. The source was CD4+ or CD8+ T cells sorted from blood, collected in a trial of the OX40 agonist ivuxolimab. The receptors were gathered from an adult with an advanced solid tumor such as melanoma, head and neck, liver or kidney cancer.

J is TRBJ2-1 and V is TRBV27; a weak D match, TRBD1 (5 bases). V lost 4 bases to trimming and J lost 6 bases, with 10 bases between them. The CDR3 runs to 13 residues. CDR1 and CDR2 (germline): MNHEY, SMNVEV (reference sequence). The CDR3 loop is CASSWTIGNEQFF. The CDR3, as DNA: TGTGCCAGCAGTTGGACAATAGGCAATGAGCAGTTCTTC.

The V call is TRBV13, the J call TRBJ2-3; the D is unclear. The V and J ends lost 5 bases and 9 bases respectively, with 12 bases between them. Per germline, CDR1 PRHDT and CDR2 FYEKMQ (reference sequence). This CDR3 contains 12 residues. CDR3 region: CASSTGLGTQYF. CDR3 nucleotides: TGTGCCAGCAGCACCGGCCTAGGGACGCAGTATTTT.

The V gene is TRBV4-1, the J gene TRBJ1-1; D is possibly TRBD1 (6 bases). The CDR3 contains 15 residues. Germline CDR1 and CDR2: MGHRA and YSYEKL. V dropped 2 bases and J dropped 2 bases, with 12 bases sitting between them. The CDR3 coding sequence is TGCGCCAGCAGCCAAAAAGGACAGTTAAACACTGAAGCTTTCTTT. It yields the protein CASSQKGQLNTEAFF.

This chain uses TRBV4-1 with TRBJ2-1; D may be TRBD2 (5 bases). The germline CDR1 and CDR2 sequences are MGHRA and YSYEKL. The CDR3 extends over 16 amino acids. Trimming removed 2 bases at V and 8 bases at J, with 19 bases between. CDR3 bases: TGCGCCAGCAGCCAATCCCCGCTAGCATCGTCATATGAGCAGTTCTTC. Translating it yields CASSQSPLASSYEQFF.

The rearrangement uses TRBV4-2 and TRBJ2-3, with D possibly TRBD2 on 5 matching bases. Trimming stripped 0 bases from V and 1 base from J, with 14 bases between. Per germline, CDR1 LGHNA and CDR2 YNFKEQ. The CDR3 has 17 amino acids. The CDR3 here is CASSQEVLGRGTDTQYF. The CDR3 region has the DNA TGTGCCAGCAGCCAAGAAGTATTAGGGCGGGGCACAGATACGCAGTATTTT.

The chain employs TRBV5-4 and TRBJ2-1, with D tentatively TRBD1 (6 bases). The germline gives CDR1 SGHNT, CDR2 YYREEE (reference sequence). The CDR3 covers 14 residues. The V end lost 2 bases, the J end lost 4 bases, and 10 bases lay between the germline ends. The CDR3 spells CASSFDQGYNEQFF. CDR3 in DNA: TGTGCCAGCAGCTTTGATCAGGGGTACAATGAGCAGTTCTTC.

The chain joins TRBV28 to TRBJ2-7, with D perhaps TRBD1 (6 bases). Trimming took 3 bases from V and 4 from J, leaving 16 bases between them. The CDR3 length is 15 residues. CDR1 is MDHEN and CDR2 is SYDVKM in the germline V gene. CDR3: CASSFRGQLKYEQYF. The CDR3 nucleotides are TGTGCCAGCAGTTTTCGTGGACAGCTGAAGTACGAGCAGTACTTC.

The chain uses TRBV9 and TRBJ1-1; possible D gene TRBD1, 5 bases. This CDR3 is 15 amino acids long. Germline V gives CDR1 SGDLS, CDR2 YYNGEE. The V end was cut by 0 bases, the J end by 4 bases, with 13 bases between. The CDR3: CASSVGGGGTTEAFF. The CDR3 nucleotides read TGTGCCAGCAGCGTAGGAGGAGGTGGGACCACTGAAGCTTTCTTT.

The chain links TRBV6-4 to TRBJ2-1; 9 bases line up with TRBD2. After removal of 3 bases from V and 4 bases from J, the junction contained 7 bases not matched to a gene. The CDR3 runs to 16 residues. Germline V gene sequence: CDR1 MRHNA, CDR2 SNTAGT. The CDR3 spells CASSEFIAGDYNEQFF. The CDR3 nucleotides read TGTGCCAGCAGTGAATTTATAGCGGGGGATTACAATGAGCAGTTCTTC.

This chain uses TRBV18 with TRBJ1-2, with 12 bases fitting TRBD1. J was trimmed by 8 bases and V by 5 bases; bases with no gene match: 6. Germline CDR1 is KGHSH and CDR2 is LQKENI. This CDR3 is 14 amino acids long. CDR3: CASSSGTGGMGYTF. DNA for the CDR3: TGTGCCAGCTCATCCGGGACAGGGGGCATGGGCTACACCTTC.

CDR3 sequence: CASSPPDRAAHEQYF. CDR3 DNA: TGTGCCAGCAGCCCACCGGACAGGGCGGCGCACGAGCAGTACTTC. The gene calls are TRBV11-2 and TRBJ2-7; 8 nucleotides align to TRBD1. The CDR3 loop spans 15 amino acids. Losses at the gene ends were 5 bases for V and 5 bases for J; bases not matched to a gene: 11. From germline, CDR1 is SGHAT and CDR2 FQNNGV.

V is TRBV27 and J is TRBJ2-7, with TRBD1 matching 8 bases. Trimming cost V 5 bases and J 7 bases; bases outside gene matches: 10. The CDR3 is 14 residues long. Germline V gene lookup returns CDR1 MNHEY and CDR2 SMNVEV (reference sequence). The CDR3 loop reads CASSALTGALEQYF. Written as DNA, the CDR3 is TGTGCCAGCAGTGCCCTGACAGGGGCCTTGGAGCAGTACTTC.

This chain connects TRBV7-6 to TRBJ2-1; no reliable D call. The CDR3 is 16 residues long. The V end was cut by 5 bases, the J end by 1 base, with 15 bases between. Germline CDR1 is SGHVS and CDR2 is FNYEAQ. This CDR3 reads CASSPTRAASYNEQFF. CDR3 DNA sequence: TGTGCCAGCAGCCCTACCCGCGCAGCATCCTACAATGAGCAGTTCTTC.

CDR3 in amino acids: CASSLGTVNEQFF. CDR3 bases: TGTGCCAGCAGCCTAGGGACAGTCAATGAGCAGTTCTTC. This chain links TRBV4-2 with TRBJ2-1, with 7 bases lining up with TRBD1. The CDR3 spans 13 residues. Trimming at V came to 4 bases and at J to 6 bases, leaving 3 bases not matched to a gene. The germline V gene encodes CDR1 LGHNA and CDR2 YNFKEQ.

The CDR3 protein is CATSRDLGTGPQETQYF. DNA of the CDR3: TGTGCCACCAGCAGAGATCTAGGGACAGGGCCGCAAGAGACCCAGTACTTC. The rearrangement uses TRBV15 and TRBJ2-5, with 9 bases fitting TRBD1. The germline gives CDR1 LNHNV, CDR2 YYDKDF (reference sequence). V gave up 0 bases and J gave up 2 bases; unmatched junction bases: 7. This CDR3 spans 17 amino acids.

The J gene is TRBJ1-3, the V gene TRBV7-9, with D perhaps matching TRBD1 (5 bases). CDR3 size: 17 residues. Per germline, CDR1 SEHNR and CDR2 FQNEAQ (reference sequence). V was shortened by 5 bases and J by 7 bases, with 24 bases between the two germline ends. The CDR3 DNA reads as TGTGCCAGCAGCCCTTCCGACAGCCAAGCCGCGGGGAACACCATATATTTT. It encodes CASSPSDSQAAGNTIYF.

The rearrangement uses TRBV5-1 and TRBJ2-5; 7 nucleotides match TRBD2. Looked up from germline, CDR1 is SGHRS and CDR2 is YFSETQ. J was trimmed by 2 bases and V by 4 bases; bases with no gene match: 8. The CDR3 extends over 15 amino acids. CDR3 sequence (DNA): TGCGCCAGCAGCCCTGGGGTAGCGGGTCAAGAGACCCAGTACTTC. Translated, it gives CASSPGVAGQETQYF.

V is TRBV7-9 and J is TRBJ2-7; TRBD2 matches 10 bases. CDR3 length: 17 residues. V was pared by 4 bases and J by 4 bases, with 13 bases of the junction left unmatched. The germline gives CDR1 SEHNR, CDR2 FQNEAQ (reference sequence). CDR3 nucleotide sequence: TGTGCCAGCAGCTACAGCAGGAGCGGGGGGGCGCCTTACGAGCAGTACTTC. Protein sequence: CASSYSRSGGAPYEQYF.

The rearrangement uses TRBV19 and TRBJ1-1; no reliable D call. CDR1 and CDR2 (germline): LNHDA, SQIVND (reference sequence). The CDR3 contains 13 residues. V lost 4 bases to trimming and J lost 2 bases, with 8 bases between them. The CDR3 DNA sequence: TGTGCCAGTAGTACCGACATAAACACTGAAGCTTTCTTT. Its protein product is CASSTDINTEAFF.

The V call is TRBV6-5, the J call TRBJ2-7, with D maybe TRBD1 (6 bases). Trimming pared 6 bases from V and 4 bases from J, leaving 10 bases between. Germline V lookup: CDR1 MNHEY, CDR2 SVGAGI. The CDR3 has 12 residues. The CDR3 is CASSRTEYEQYF. CDR3 nucleotides: TGTGCCAGCAGCCGGACAGAATACGAGCAGTACTTC.

J is TRBJ1-5 and V is TRBV19; 8 bases fit TRBD1. CDR1 is LNHDA and CDR2 is SQIVND in the germline V gene (reference sequence). This CDR3 spans 13 amino acids. V lost 6 bases to trimming and J lost 5 bases; unmatched junction nucleotides: 3. The CDR3 DNA sequence: TGTGCCAGTAGGTTGGACAGGGATCAGCCCCAGCATTTT. Translation gives CASRLDRDQPQHF.

This clone has just one count. The gene calls are TRBV7-2 and TRBJ2-1; 16 nucleotides agree with TRBD2. CDR1 SGHTA and CDR2 FQGNSA come from the germline V gene. The junction had 3 bases not matched to a gene; V was cut back by 6 bases and J by 7 bases. The length of the CDR3 is 15 residues. CDR3 in amino acids: CASRGLAGGQNEQFF. Written as DNA, the CDR3 is TGTGCCAGCAGGGGACTAGCGGGGGGGCAGAATGAGCAGTTCTTC.

The chain couples TRBV10-2 to TRBJ1-4; D perhaps matches TRBD1 (5 bases). This CDR3 contains 15 residues. V lost 3 bases to trimming and J lost 6 bases, with 14 bases between them. Germline V lookup: CDR1 WSHSY, CDR2 SAAADI. The CDR3 here is CASSESGTGDEKLFF. The CDR3 bases are TGCGCCAGCAGTGAATCGGGGACCGGGGATGAAAAACTGTTTTTT.